This T cell receptor (beta chain) was sequenced in a study of blood T cells in healthy people across ages. Whole-study context: Using template switching, researchers captured about one barcoded beta molecule for each two T cells.

Whenever a sample was processed, at least 6 million PBMCs were isolated. Primers used in a second PCR of about 6 to 12 cycles were a sample-barcoded 5' primer and a J-beta primer mix. Tagging of each cDNA molecule was performed by a template-switch adaptor with 12 random nucleotides. TCRdb ran MiXCR on the 5' RACE reads and lists one entry per CDR3 protein. The sample contains about 1,400,000 distinct CDR3 sequences, 59% of which appear only once. Findings of the study overall: Age brought a roughly linear fall in TCR beta diversity measured per million T cells.

Notes on this clonotype: The antigen remains unidentified.

This CDR3 contains 14 residues. The germline V gene has CDR1 DFQATT and CDR2 SNEGSKA (reference sequence). Trimming removed 1 base at V and 0 bases at J, with 9 bases between. The receptor was derived from a young man in good health. The sequenced sample consisted of blood. V is TRBV20-1 and J is TRBJ1-1; unclear D gene. The CDR3 sequence is CSARVVRVNTEAFF. The DNA of the CDR3 is TGCAGTGCTAGAGTGGTTCGGGTGAACACTGAAGCTTTCTTT.